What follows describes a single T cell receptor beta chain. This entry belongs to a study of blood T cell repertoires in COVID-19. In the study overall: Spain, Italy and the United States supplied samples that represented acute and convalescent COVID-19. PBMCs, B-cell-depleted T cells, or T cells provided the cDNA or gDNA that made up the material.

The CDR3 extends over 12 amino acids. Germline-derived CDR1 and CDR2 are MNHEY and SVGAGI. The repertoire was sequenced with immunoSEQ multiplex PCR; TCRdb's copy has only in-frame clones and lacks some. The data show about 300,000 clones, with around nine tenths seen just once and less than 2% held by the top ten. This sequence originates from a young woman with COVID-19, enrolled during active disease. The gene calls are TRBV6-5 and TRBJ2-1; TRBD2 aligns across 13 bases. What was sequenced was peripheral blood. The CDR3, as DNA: TGTGCGACTAGCGGGGGGAACAATGAGCAGTTCTTC. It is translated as CATSGGNNEQFF.